This T cell receptor (beta chain) was sequenced during a study of T cells in localized non-small cell lung cancer. Study-wide results and limits: Adjacent lung had a median 57 of the 100 largest tumor clones. Exceeding tumor, uninvolved adjacent lung had the highest T cell clonality. Prolonged overall survival went with higher T cell density in the blood. Sequence data derive from only one tumor region, so heterogeneity remains possible.

The repertoire was sequenced with immunoSEQ multiplex PCR; TCRdb's copy has only in-frame clones and lacks some. The table shows fewer than 45,000 clones, with roughly 90% occurring only once. Regarding this clone: Its antigen remains unidentified. This specimen includes other DNA sequences encoding the same CDR3.

The sequences come from peripheral blood, collected before any cancer treatment. The receptor was derived from a female donor over 55 with stage I squamous cell lung carcinoma.

The CDR3 is CASSVGQTYEQYF. The CDR3 DNA is TGTGCCAGCAGCGTAGGACAGACCTACGAGCAGTACTTC. The chain uses TRBV9 and TRBJ2-7; D possibly corresponds to TRBD1 (5 bases). The CDR3 contains 13 residues. Between the trimmed V and J ends, which lost 0 bases and 2 bases, there was a span of 6 bases. Germline loops: CDR1 SGDLS, CDR2 YYNGEE.